These T cell receptor beta chains were read from a single sample in a study of identical twins. TCRdb independently ran MiXCR on the 5' RACE reads; one entry per CDR3 protein. In the table there are fewer than 250,000 distinct CDR3 sequences, about 15% of which are singletons. The same sample was also used in a study of T cells expressing NK-cell markers.

The sample consisted of CD8+ T cells sorted from blood. Every receptor here comes from a woman in her late teens or twenties in good health. Each CDR3 is given with its conserved first and last residue. D genes are given only for firm matches. The size of a clone is reported for some rows only, either as once, few or many, or as a class for expanded clones.

abundance: NA
d_gene: TRBD2
v_gene: TRBV11-2
j_gene: TRBJ2-1
CDR3nt: TGTGCCAGCAGCCAGGGGACTAGCGGATACAATGAGCAGTTCTTC
CDR3aa: CASSQGTSGYNEQFF

abundance: many
d_gene: NA
v_gene: TRBV3-1
j_gene: TRBJ2-5
CDR3nt: TGTGCCAGCAGCCAAGACGTGAGCAAAGCCCGGGAGACCCAGTACTTC
CDR3aa: CASSQDVSKARETQYF

abundance: once
d_gene: NA
v_gene: TRBV5-5
j_gene: TRBJ2-7
CDR3nt: TGTGCCAGCAGCTTAATAGGCGAGCAGTACTTC
CDR3aa: CASSLIGEQYF

abundance: NA
d_gene: NA
v_gene: TRBV11-2
j_gene: TRBJ1-1
CDR3nt: TGTGCCAGCAGTCTTAGTCTTGGAGGGACCGGTCTGAACACTGAAGCTTTCTTT
CDR3aa: CASSLSLGGTGLNTEAFF

abundance: few
d_gene: TRBD1
v_gene: TRBV7-9
j_gene: TRBJ1-1
CDR3nt: TGTGCCAGCAGCCCAACAGGGGGACAGGGGAGCACAGAAGCTTTCTTT
CDR3aa: CASSPTGGQGSTEAFF

abundance: NA
d_gene: NA
v_gene: TRBV5-6
j_gene: TRBJ1-2
CDR3nt: TGTGCCAGCAGCCGGACAGTTGAAAACTATGGCTACACCTTC
CDR3aa: CASSRTVENYGYTF

abundance: NA
d_gene: NA
v_gene: TRBV7-8
j_gene: TRBJ2-1
CDR3nt: TGTGCCAGCAGCTCCTTGGACCGAATCGATGAGCAGTTCTTC
CDR3aa: CASSSLDRIDEQFF

abundance: NA
d_gene: NA
v_gene: TRBV5-1
j_gene: TRBJ2-7
CDR3nt: TGCGCCAGCAGCTTTCAGGGGTACACCTACGAGCAGTACTTC
CDR3aa: CASSFQGYTYEQYF

abundance: NA
d_gene: NA
v_gene: TRBV18
j_gene: TRBJ1-2
CDR3nt: TGTGCCAGCTCACCACCGTTTTTCCCCTCGAATGGCTACACCTTC
CDR3aa: CASSPPFFPSNGYTF

abundance: NA
d_gene: TRBD2
v_gene: TRBV7-4
j_gene: TRBJ2-7
CDR3nt: TGTGCCAGCAGCCCAACGGGGGGTCCCTACGAGCAGTACTTC
CDR3aa: CASSPTGGPYEQYF

abundance: once
d_gene: NA
v_gene: TRBV11-2
j_gene: TRBJ2-7
CDR3nt: TGTGCCAGCAGCTTAGAGCTCCCCAGCTCCTACGAGCAGTACTTC
CDR3aa: CASSLELPSSYEQYF

abundance: NA
d_gene: TRBD2
v_gene: TRBV28
j_gene: TRBJ2-1
CDR3nt: TGTGCCAGCAGTCTCCTCAATCTAGCGGGGGACTACAATGAGCAGTTCTTC
CDR3aa: CASSLLNLAGDYNEQFF

abundance: NA
d_gene: NA
v_gene: TRBV4-2
j_gene: TRBJ2-7
CDR3nt: TGTGCCAGCAGCCAACACGAGTACGAGCAGTACTTC
CDR3aa: CASSQHEYEQYF

abundance: NA
d_gene: NA
v_gene: TRBV27
j_gene: TRBJ2-3
CDR3nt: TGTGCCAGCAGTCCCCTGGCACAGGATACGCAGTATTTT
CDR3aa: CASSPLAQDTQYF

abundance: NA
d_gene: NA
v_gene: TRBV29-1
j_gene: TRBJ2-1
CDR3nt: TGCAGCGTTCATCAAGGTAATGAGCAGTTCTTC
CDR3aa: CSVHQGNEQFF

abundance: few
d_gene: TRBD2
v_gene: TRBV6-1
j_gene: TRBJ2-3
CDR3nt: TGTGCCAGCAGTGGTACTAGCGGGGGGGGCACAGATACGCAGTATTTT
CDR3aa: CASSGTSGGGTDTQYF

abundance: few
d_gene: TRBD2
v_gene: TRBV5-5
j_gene: TRBJ2-1
CDR3nt: TGTGCCAGCAGCTACACCGGGACTAGGGCTTACAATGAGCAGTTCTTC
CDR3aa: CASSYTGTRAYNEQFF

abundance: few
d_gene: NA
v_gene: TRBV21-1
j_gene: TRBJ2-1
CDR3nt: TGTGCCAGCAGCGGCCGGGACAGCGCGCGCTCTACGGCCCCCATTGAGCAGTTCTTC
CDR3aa: CASSGRDSARSTAPIEQFF

abundance: few
d_gene: NA
v_gene: TRBV7-2
j_gene: TRBJ2-1
CDR3nt: TGTGCCAGCTACCGCGGCTACAATGAGCAGTTCTTC
CDR3aa: CASYRGYNEQFF

abundance: few
d_gene: NA
v_gene: TRBV5-1
j_gene: TRBJ1-1
CDR3nt: TGCGCCAGCAGCGTCTCGGACGGAATGAACACTGAAGCTTTCTTT
CDR3aa: CASSVSDGMNTEAFF

abundance: few
d_gene: TRBD2
v_gene: TRBV6-2/TRBV6-3
j_gene: TRBJ2-5
CDR3nt: TGTGCCAGCAGTTACACGGCGGGAGTTCAAGAGACCCAGTACTTC
CDR3aa: CASSYTAGVQETQYF

abundance: few
d_gene: TRBD1
v_gene: TRBV6-5
j_gene: TRBJ1-1
CDR3nt: TGTGCCAGCAGGGCCGGGTCAGGGGGAGCTTTCTTT
CDR3aa: CASRAGSGGAFF

abundance: NA
d_gene: TRBD2
v_gene: TRBV7-6
j_gene: TRBJ2-1
CDR3nt: TGTGCCAGCAGCTTAGTCGGGGGGGCCGAGGAGCAGTTCTTC
CDR3aa: CASSLVGGAEEQFF

abundance: few
d_gene: TRBD2
v_gene: TRBV12-3/TRBV12-4
j_gene: TRBJ2-1
CDR3nt: TGTGCCAGCAGTTGGCCTGTAGGGACTAGCGGGGCCTCCTACAATGAGCAGTTCTTC
CDR3aa: CASSWPVGTSGASYNEQFF

abundance: NA
d_gene: NA
v_gene: TRBV4-3
j_gene: TRBJ2-4
CDR3nt: TGCGCCAGCAGCCAAGACCCTCCGGGCACAGGGGAGGGAAACATTCAGTACTTC
CDR3aa: CASSQDPPGTGEGNIQYF

abundance: few
d_gene: NA
v_gene: TRBV25-1
j_gene: TRBJ2-7
CDR3nt: TGTGCCAGCAGTCCCTCAAACTACGAGCAGTACTTC
CDR3aa: CASSPSNYEQYF

abundance: many
d_gene: TRBD2
v_gene: TRBV9
j_gene: TRBJ2-1
CDR3nt: TGTGCCAGCAGCGTAGGGACTAGCGGGATATACAATGAGCAGTTCTTC
CDR3aa: CASSVGTSGIYNEQFF

abundance: NA
d_gene: TRBD2
v_gene: TRBV4-3
j_gene: TRBJ2-1
CDR3nt: TGCGCCAGCAGCCAAGGGACGGGAGGGAACAATGAGCAGTTCTTC
CDR3aa: CASSQGTGGNNEQFF

abundance: few
d_gene: NA
v_gene: TRBV6-1
j_gene: TRBJ1-2
CDR3nt: TGTGCCAGCAGTGAAATATACGACTGGGACGGCGCAAGGGTGGATGGCTACACCTTC
CDR3aa: CASSEIYDWDGARVDGYTF

abundance: few
d_gene: NA
v_gene: TRBV12-3/TRBV12-4
j_gene: TRBJ1-2
CDR3nt: TGTGCCAGCAGTGTTTTGCAGAGGGATGGGGACATGGGCCATGGCTACACCTTC
CDR3aa: CASSVLQRDGDMGHGYTF

abundance: NA
d_gene: NA
v_gene: TRBV6-1
j_gene: TRBJ2-2
CDR3nt: TGTGCCAGCACCGAGACACTTAACACCGGGGAGCTGTTTTTT
CDR3aa: CASTETLNTGELFF

abundance: once
d_gene: TRBD2
v_gene: TRBV12-5
j_gene: TRBJ2-7
CDR3nt: TGTGCTAGTGGTTTCCTTCTACCGGGGGGACCTTACGAGCAGTACTTC
CDR3aa: CASGFLLPGGPYEQYF

abundance: few
d_gene: NA
v_gene: TRBV19
j_gene: TRBJ2-7
CDR3nt: TGTGCCAGTAGTTCGACCTTGCACGAGCAGTACTTC
CDR3aa: CASSSTLHEQYF

abundance: NA
d_gene: NA
v_gene: TRBV7-8
j_gene: TRBJ1-1
CDR3nt: TGTGCCAGCAGCTTAGATCAGGAATCTATGAACACTGAAGCTTTCTTT
CDR3aa: CASSLDQESMNTEAFF

abundance: few
d_gene: TRBD2
v_gene: TRBV29-1
j_gene: TRBJ2-7
CDR3nt: TGCAGCGTTGAAAATTCGGCGACTAGCGGTATCTACGAGCAGTACTTC
CDR3aa: CSVENSATSGIYEQYF

abundance: NA
d_gene: TRBD2
v_gene: TRBV29-1
j_gene: TRBJ2-7
CDR3nt: TGCAGCGTTGAAGGCTCGCTAGCGGGCGCCTCCTACGAGCAGTACTTC
CDR3aa: CSVEGSLAGASYEQYF

abundance: few
d_gene: TRBD2
v_gene: TRBV12-3/TRBV12-4
j_gene: TRBJ2-3
CDR3nt: TGTGCCAGCAGTTTTTTAGCGGGGGGGCGGGATACGCAGTATTTT
CDR3aa: CASSFLAGGRDTQYF

abundance: few
d_gene: TRBD1
v_gene: TRBV20-1
j_gene: TRBJ1-2
CDR3nt: TGCAGTGCTGGAGGCGGCAGGGGGGATGGCTACACCTTC
CDR3aa: CSAGGGRGDGYTF

abundance: NA
d_gene: NA
v_gene: TRBV7-2
j_gene: TRBJ2-1
CDR3nt: TGTGCCAGCAGCTTAGAAGGGACTTACAATGAGCAGTTCTTC
CDR3aa: CASSLEGTYNEQFF

abundance: NA
d_gene: TRBD2
v_gene: TRBV27
j_gene: TRBJ2-7
CDR3nt: TGTGCCAGCAATCGCCTAGCGGGAGGCGCCGGCGAGCAGTACTTC
CDR3aa: CASNRLAGGAGEQYF

abundance: few
d_gene: NA
v_gene: TRBV9
j_gene: TRBJ2-1
CDR3nt: TGTGCCAGCAGCGTAGCTGTCGGGATTGGCAATGAGCAGTTCTTC
CDR3aa: CASSVAVGIGNEQFF

abundance: few
d_gene: NA
v_gene: TRBV12-3/TRBV12-4
j_gene: TRBJ2-1
CDR3nt: TGTGCCAGCAAAAGAGTAGCTCCCTACAATGAGCAGTTCTTC
CDR3aa: CASKRVAPYNEQFF

abundance: few
d_gene: NA
v_gene: TRBV9
j_gene: TRBJ1-2
CDR3nt: TGTGCCACCACGGGGCCGGGCGGATATGGCTACACCTTC
CDR3aa: CATTGPGGYGYTF

abundance: NA
d_gene: NA
v_gene: TRBV4-3
j_gene: TRBJ2-1
CDR3nt: TGCGCCAGCAGCCAAGATTACGGCAGCTCCTACAATGAGCAGTTCTTC
CDR3aa: CASSQDYGSSYNEQFF

abundance: few
d_gene: TRBD2
v_gene: TRBV2
j_gene: TRBJ2-1
CDR3nt: TGTGCCAGCAGTCCAGGGACTAGCCATGAGCAGTTCTTC
CDR3aa: CASSPGTSHEQFF

abundance: few
d_gene: NA
v_gene: TRBV3-1
j_gene: TRBJ2-5
CDR3nt: TGTGCCAGCAGCGGGCTAGAGACCCAGTACTTC
CDR3aa: CASSGLETQYF

abundance: few
d_gene: NA
v_gene: TRBV5-4
j_gene: TRBJ2-3
CDR3nt: TGTGCCAGCAGCTTGGCCGGCTCAAGCACAGATACGCAGTATTTT
CDR3aa: CASSLAGSSTDTQYF

abundance: NA
d_gene: TRBD1
v_gene: TRBV6-1
j_gene: TRBJ2-7
CDR3nt: TGTGCCAGCAGCAGATCCGGGGGACAGGGTGAGGAGCAGTACTTC
CDR3aa: CASSRSGGQGEEQYF

abundance: NA
d_gene: TRBD1
v_gene: TRBV11-1
j_gene: TRBJ2-3
CDR3nt: TGTGCCAGCAGCTTTAACAGGGGGCGAACAGATACGCAGTATTTT
CDR3aa: CASSFNRGRTDTQYF

abundance: few
d_gene: NA
v_gene: TRBV7-9
j_gene: TRBJ2-3
CDR3nt: TGTGCCAGCAGCCCCAGGGTTGGCGCGGATACGCAGTATTTT
CDR3aa: CASSPRVGADTQYF

abundance: few
d_gene: NA
v_gene: TRBV5-6
j_gene: TRBJ1-1
CDR3nt: TGTGCCAGCAGACTGTGGGGGGGGCCTGAAGCTTTCTTT
CDR3aa: CASRLWGGPEAFF

abundance: NA
d_gene: TRBD2
v_gene: TRBV6-1
j_gene: TRBJ2-3
CDR3nt: TGTGCCAGCAGACACCGGCAGGGAGGGAAAGATACGCAGTATTTT
CDR3aa: CASRHRQGGKDTQYF

abundance: few
d_gene: TRBD2
v_gene: TRBV12-3/TRBV12-4
j_gene: TRBJ2-7
CDR3nt: TGTGCCAGCGGGGGACTAGCGGGCTACGAGCAGTACTTC
CDR3aa: CASGGLAGYEQYF

abundance: many
d_gene: TRBD2
v_gene: TRBV5-1
j_gene: TRBJ2-7
CDR3nt: TGCGCCAGCAGCTGGGGAGCGGGAAGCTCCTACGAGCAGTACTTC
CDR3aa: CASSWGAGSSYEQYF

abundance: NA
d_gene: TRBD1
v_gene: TRBV9
j_gene: TRBJ2-7
CDR3nt: TGTGCCAGCAGCGCCTCAACAGGGGGCGAAGAGTACTTC
CDR3aa: CASSASTGGEEYF

abundance: NA
d_gene: NA
v_gene: TRBV2
j_gene: TRBJ2-5
CDR3nt: TGTGCCAGCACACTACAAGAGACCCAGTACTTC
CDR3aa: CASTLQETQYF

abundance: few
d_gene: TRBD2
v_gene: TRBV13
j_gene: TRBJ2-3
CDR3nt: TGTGCCAGCAGCTTAAGAGGAGCGGGGGGGCTAGAAACAGATACGCAGTATTTT
CDR3aa: CASSLRGAGGLETDTQYF

abundance: few
d_gene: TRBD2
v_gene: TRBV6-2/TRBV6-3
j_gene: TRBJ2-1
CDR3nt: TGTGCCAGCTTAGCGGGCCCCTACAATGAGCAGTTCTTC
CDR3aa: CASLAGPYNEQFF

abundance: many
d_gene: NA
v_gene: TRBV16
j_gene: TRBJ1-5
CDR3nt: TGTGCCAGCAGCCCCGTCCCGGGCAATCAGCCCCAGCATTTT
CDR3aa: CASSPVPGNQPQHF

abundance: few
d_gene: NA
v_gene: TRBV12-3/TRBV12-4
j_gene: TRBJ2-2
CDR3nt: TGTGCCAGCAGGCCCCGGGAAGCAGCCGGGGAGCTGTTTTTT
CDR3aa: CASRPREAAGELFF